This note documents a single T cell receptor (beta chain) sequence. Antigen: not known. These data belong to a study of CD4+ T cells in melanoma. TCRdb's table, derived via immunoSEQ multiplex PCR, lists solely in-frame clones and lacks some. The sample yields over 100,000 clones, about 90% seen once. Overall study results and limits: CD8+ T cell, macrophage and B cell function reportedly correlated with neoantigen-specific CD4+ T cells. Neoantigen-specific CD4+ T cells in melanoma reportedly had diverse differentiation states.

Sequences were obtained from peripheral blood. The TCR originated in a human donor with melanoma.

The CDR3 is CASSEGGTDYGYTF. CDR3 bases: TGTGCCAGCAGTGAAGGGGGGACAGACTATGGCTACACCTTC. This chain connects TRBV6-1 to TRBJ1-2; 7 bases match TRBD1. Losses at the gene ends were 1 base for V and 3 bases for J; bases not matched to a gene: 2. The germline V gene encodes CDR1 MNHNS and CDR2 SASEGT. The CDR3 covers 14 residues.